Below, one TCR beta chain is given with its context. Its recognized antigen is unknown. Base quality data are lacking; no much larger clone is found one base away. The sample originates from a study of stem cell transplantation in POMP-related autoinflammatory disease (dated by TCRdb to the early 2020s). About the investigation overall: According to the study's hypothesis, the TRB repertoire gets skewed because defective thymoproteasomes impair MHC class I-dependent CD8+ T-cell differentiation and positive selection. Prior to transplant, the patients had CD4+ naive T-cell skewing, low CD8+ T-cell proportions, and decreased T-cell cytokine secretion. Through one year post-transplant, neutrophils and platelets showed 100% donor engraftment on DNA chimerism analysis. High-throughput TRB sequencing assessed how POMP deficiency affects T-cell receptor beta repertoire diversity and CDR3 characteristics.

The library was made by the immunoSEQ multiplex PCR assay. Under the source paper's analysis protocol: Shannon entropy, which accounts for clonal size distribution, was used to quantify repertoire diversity. The Gini-Simpson index (Simpson_1-D) was used to measure inequality in clonotype distribution. The source is immuneACCESS, and TCRdb retained only in-frame sequences with V and J called. Part of the clones is not carried over; for the studies checked, unresolved V genes explain less than half of this, and the remainder is unexplained. The V and J calls and the clone size are those of that table, but D and trimming were determined from the DNA. This sample has approximately 65,000 clones in its table, and approximately 91% of those were observed once. Together, the top ten hold around 0.72% of the sample. The cysteine opens and the phenylalanine closes a CDR3 of 14 amino acids. The CDR3 DNA has 42 bases and is translated from base 1. The junction carries 13 bases between V and J, which are trimmed by 7 bases and 2 bases respectively. Reading the germline V gene gives CDR1 SNHLY and CDR2 FYNNEI.

Points the paper makes about the study in general: Statistical significance for the trend toward lower diversity and increased clonality in PRAID patients was reached only for regulatory T cells. PRAID patients trended toward lower TRB diversity and higher clonality across all analyzed T-cell subsets. The number of unique TRB V-J gene pairings in PRAID patients was restricted.

The sample's time point label, in plain terms: after hematopoietic stem cell transplant. PRAID was marked by prominent immunodeficiency together with autoinflammation. Before TRB sequencing, the T-cell subsets, namely conventional T cells, CD8+ T cells, regulatory T cells, and T follicular helper cells, were sorted. Sequenced here: CD4+ T cells from PBMCs, sampled after stem cell transplantation. This receptor was identified in a human patient with POMP-related autoinflammation and immune dysregulation (PRAID). Donor T cells from the graft may be present among the T cells after a transplant. In this chain, TRBV2 is recombined with TRBJ2-3; a tentative D match to TRBD1 spans 5 bases. For the CDR3, the sequence is CASKTDIVTDTQYF. The bases are TGTGCCAGCAAGACGGACATCGTCACAGATACGCAGTATTTT. Beyond the CDR3, the reference TRBV2 and TRBJ2-3 genes provide the residues; the full variable domain reads: EPEVTQTPSHQVTQMGQEVILRCVPISNHLYFYWYRQILGQKVEFLVSFYNNEISEKSEIFDDQFSVERPDGSNFTLKIRSTKLEDSAMYFCASKTDIVTDTQYFGPGTRLTVL.